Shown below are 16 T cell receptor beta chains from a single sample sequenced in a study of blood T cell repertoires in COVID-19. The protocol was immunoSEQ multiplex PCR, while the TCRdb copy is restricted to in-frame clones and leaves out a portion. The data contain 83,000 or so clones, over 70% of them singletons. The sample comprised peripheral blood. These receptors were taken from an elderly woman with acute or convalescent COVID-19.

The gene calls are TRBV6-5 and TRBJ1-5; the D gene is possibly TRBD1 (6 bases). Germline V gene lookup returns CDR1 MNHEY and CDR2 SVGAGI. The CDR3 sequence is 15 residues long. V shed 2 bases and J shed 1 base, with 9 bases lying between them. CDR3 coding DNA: TGTGCCAGCAGTTACCAGGGGAAGAGCAATCAGCCCCAGCATTTT. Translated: CASSYQGKSNQPQHF.

DNA of the CDR3: TGTGCCAGCAGCTTGGGGGCCCCAGGGGAAAAACTGTTTTTT. Protein: CASSLGAPGEKLFF. The V call is TRBV5-6, the J call TRBJ1-4; D is perhaps TRBD1 (5 bases). CDR1 and CDR2 (germline): SGHDT, YYEEEE. The CDR3 has 14 amino acids. Trimming pared 0 bases from V and 8 bases from J, leaving 11 bases between.

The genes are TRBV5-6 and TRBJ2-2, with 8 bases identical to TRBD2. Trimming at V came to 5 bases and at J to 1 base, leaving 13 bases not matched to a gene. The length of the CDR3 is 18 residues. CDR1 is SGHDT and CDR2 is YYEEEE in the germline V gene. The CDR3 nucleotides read TGTGCCAGCAGTTCTCCGGGACTAGGGGGGGAGAACACCGGGGAGCTGTTTTTT. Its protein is CASSSPGLGGENTGELFF. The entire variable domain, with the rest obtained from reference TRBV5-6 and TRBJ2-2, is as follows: DAGVTQSPTHLIKTRGQQVTLRCSPKSGHDTVSWYQQALGQGPQFIFQYYEEEERQRGNFPDRFSGHQFPNYSSELNVNALLLGDSALYLCASSSPGLGGENTGELFFGEGSRLTVL.

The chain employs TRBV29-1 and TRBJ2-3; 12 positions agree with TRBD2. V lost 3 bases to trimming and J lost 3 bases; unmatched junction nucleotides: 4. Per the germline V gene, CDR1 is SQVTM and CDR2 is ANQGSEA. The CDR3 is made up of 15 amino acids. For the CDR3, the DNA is TGCAGCGTTGATGCTAGCGGGGGGGGGACAGATACGCAGTATTTT. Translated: CSVDASGGGTDTQYF.

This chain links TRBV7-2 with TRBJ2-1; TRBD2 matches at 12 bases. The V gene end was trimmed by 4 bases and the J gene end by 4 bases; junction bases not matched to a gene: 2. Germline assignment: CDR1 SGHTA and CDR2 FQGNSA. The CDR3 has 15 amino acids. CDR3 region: CASSSGLAGYNEQFF. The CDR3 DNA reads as TGTGCCAGCAGCTCAGGACTAGCGGGGTACAATGAGCAGTTCTTC.

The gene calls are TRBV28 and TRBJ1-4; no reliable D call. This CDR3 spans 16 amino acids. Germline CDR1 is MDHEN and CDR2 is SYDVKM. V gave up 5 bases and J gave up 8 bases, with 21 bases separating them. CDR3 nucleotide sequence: TGTGCCAGCAGTATAACCCCCCAAGCCCCGCCGGAAAAACTGTTTTTT. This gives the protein CASSITPQAPPEKLFF. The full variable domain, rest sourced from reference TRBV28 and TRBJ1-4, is DVKVTQSSRYLVKRTGEKVFLECVQDMDHENMFWYRQDPGLGLRLIYFSYDVKMKEKGDIPEGYSVSREKKERFSLILESASTNQTSMYLCASSITPQAPPEKLFFGSGTQLSVL.

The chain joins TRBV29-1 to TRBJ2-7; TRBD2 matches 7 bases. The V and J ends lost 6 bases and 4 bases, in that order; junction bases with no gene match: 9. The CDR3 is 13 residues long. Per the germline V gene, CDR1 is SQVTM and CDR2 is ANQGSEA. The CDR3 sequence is CSVRGDYPYEQYF. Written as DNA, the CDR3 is TGCAGCGTCCGAGGGGACTACCCTTACGAGCAGTACTTC.

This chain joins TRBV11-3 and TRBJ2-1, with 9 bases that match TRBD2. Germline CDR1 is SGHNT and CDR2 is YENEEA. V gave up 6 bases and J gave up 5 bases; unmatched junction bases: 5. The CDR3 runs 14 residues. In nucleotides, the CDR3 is TGTGCCAGCAGGAGGACTAGCGAGCACAATGAGCAGTTCTTC. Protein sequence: CASRRTSEHNEQFF.

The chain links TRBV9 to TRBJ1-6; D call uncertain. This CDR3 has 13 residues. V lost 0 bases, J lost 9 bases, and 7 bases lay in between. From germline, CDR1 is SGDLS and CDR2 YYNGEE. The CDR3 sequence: CASSVVPGSPLHF. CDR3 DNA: TGTGCCAGCAGCGTAGTTCCGGGTTCACCCCTCCACTTT.

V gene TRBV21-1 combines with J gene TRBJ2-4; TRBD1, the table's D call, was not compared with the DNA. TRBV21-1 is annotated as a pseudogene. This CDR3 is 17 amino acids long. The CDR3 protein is CASSKASGGSSKNIQYF. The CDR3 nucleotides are TGTGCCAGCAGCAAAGCGTCAGGGGGCTCTTCCAAAAACATTCAGTACTTC.

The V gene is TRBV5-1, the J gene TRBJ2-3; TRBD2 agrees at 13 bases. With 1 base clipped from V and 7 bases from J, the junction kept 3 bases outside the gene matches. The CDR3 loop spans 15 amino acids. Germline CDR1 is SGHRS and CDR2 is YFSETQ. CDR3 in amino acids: CASSLWTSGGNTQYF. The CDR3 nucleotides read TGCGCCAGCAGCTTGTGGACTAGCGGGGGAAATACGCAGTATTTT.

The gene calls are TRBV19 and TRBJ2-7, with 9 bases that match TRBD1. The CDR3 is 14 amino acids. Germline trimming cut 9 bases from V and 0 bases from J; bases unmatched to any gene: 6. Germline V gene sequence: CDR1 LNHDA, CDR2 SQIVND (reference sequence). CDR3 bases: TGTGCCAGCAGGAAGGGACAGGGCTCCTACGAGCAGTACTTC. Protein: CASRKGQGSYEQYF. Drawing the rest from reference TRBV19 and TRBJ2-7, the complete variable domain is DGGITQSPKYLFRKEGQNVTLSCEQNLNHDAMYWYRQDPGQGLRLIYYSQIVNDFQKGDIAEGYSVSREKKESFPLTVTSAQKNPTAFYLCASRKGQGSYEQYFGPGTRLTVT.

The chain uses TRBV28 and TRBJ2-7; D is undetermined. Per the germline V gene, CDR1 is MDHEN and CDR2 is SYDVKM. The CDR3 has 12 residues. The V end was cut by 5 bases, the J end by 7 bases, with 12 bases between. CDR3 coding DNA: TGTGCCAGCAGTAGCGTGATAGAGGAGCAGTACTTC. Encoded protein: CASSSVIEEQYF.

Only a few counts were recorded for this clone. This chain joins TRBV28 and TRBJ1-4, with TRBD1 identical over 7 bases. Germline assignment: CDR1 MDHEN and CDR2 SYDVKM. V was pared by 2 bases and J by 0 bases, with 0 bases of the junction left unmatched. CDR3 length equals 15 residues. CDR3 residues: CASSLQGATNEKLFF. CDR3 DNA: TGTGCCAGCAGTTTACAGGGGGCAACTAATGAAAAACTGTTTTTT.

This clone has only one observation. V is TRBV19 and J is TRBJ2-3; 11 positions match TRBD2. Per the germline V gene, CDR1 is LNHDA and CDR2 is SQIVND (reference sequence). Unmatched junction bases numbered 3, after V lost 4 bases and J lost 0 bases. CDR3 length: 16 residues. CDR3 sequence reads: CASSRGLAVSTDTQYF. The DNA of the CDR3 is TGTGCCAGTAGTAGGGGACTAGCGGTGAGCACAGATACGCAGTATTTT.

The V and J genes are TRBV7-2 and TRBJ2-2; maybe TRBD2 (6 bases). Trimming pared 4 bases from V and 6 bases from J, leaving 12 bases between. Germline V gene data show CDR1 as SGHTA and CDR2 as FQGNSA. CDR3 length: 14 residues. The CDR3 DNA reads TGTGCCAGCAGCTCGGGACTGAGCCCCGGGGAGCTGTTTTTT. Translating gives CASSSGLSPGELFF.